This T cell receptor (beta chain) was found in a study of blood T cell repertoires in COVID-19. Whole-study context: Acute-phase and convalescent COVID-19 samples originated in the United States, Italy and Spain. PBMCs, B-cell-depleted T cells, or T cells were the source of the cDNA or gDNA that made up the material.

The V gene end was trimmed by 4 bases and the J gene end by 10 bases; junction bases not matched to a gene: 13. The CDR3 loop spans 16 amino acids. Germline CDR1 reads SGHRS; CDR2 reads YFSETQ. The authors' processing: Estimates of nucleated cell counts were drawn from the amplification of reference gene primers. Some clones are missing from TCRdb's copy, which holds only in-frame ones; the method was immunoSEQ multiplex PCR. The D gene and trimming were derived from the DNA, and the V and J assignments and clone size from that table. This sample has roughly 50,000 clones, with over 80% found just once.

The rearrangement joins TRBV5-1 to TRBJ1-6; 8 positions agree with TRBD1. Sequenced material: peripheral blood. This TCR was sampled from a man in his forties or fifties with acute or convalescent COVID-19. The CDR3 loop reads CASSMDRASLGSPLHF. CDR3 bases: TGCGCCAGCAGCATGGACAGGGCCTCCTTAGGATCACCCCTCCACTTT.